This entry lists 24 T cell receptor beta chains sequenced from one sample in a study of molecular identifiers for immune sequencing clone quantification. TCRdb ran MiXCR on the PCR reads and lists one entry per CDR3 protein. The sample records approximately 320,000 distinct CDR3 sequences, 24% being singletons. The sequenced sample consisted of naive CD8+ T cells from blood, with Jurkat cell RNA spiked in. Specified subset: FACS-sorted CD8+CD4-CCR7+CD45RA+ naive T cells. Source of these receptors: a human donor in good health. Some libraries in this study had Jurkat cell RNA spiked in.

This clonotype appeared a few times. The chain joins TRBV11-2 to TRBJ1-1; possibly TRBD1 for D (6 bases). The CDR3 runs 13 residues. V lost 6 bases and J lost 2, with 10 bases in between. CDR1 and CDR2 (germline): SGHAT, FQNNGV. The CDR3: CASRGTPNTEAFF. The DNA of the CDR3 is TGTGCCAGCAGAGGGACACCTAACACTGAAGCTTTCTTT. Complete variable domain (other parts from reference TRBV11-2 and TRBJ1-1): EAGVAQSPRYKIIEKRQSVAFWCNPISGHATLYWYQQILGQGPKLLIQFQNNGVVDDSQLPKDRFSAERLKGVDSTLKIQPAKLEDSAVYLCASRGTPNTEAFFGQGTRLTVV.

Worth noting for this clonotype: A read error may explain this, as a much larger clone is one base away. The rearrangement uses TRBV7-9 and TRBJ2-7; tentative D call: TRBD1 (6 bases). Germline loops: CDR1 SEHNR, CDR2 FQNEAQ (reference sequence). The CDR3 consists of 13 residues. The V gene lost 8 bases and the J gene lost 3 bases, with 14 bases spanning the gap. The CDR3 reads CASGGRTVYEQYF. The CDR3 region has the DNA TGTGCCAGCGGGGGTAGGACAGTCTACGAGCAGTACTTC.

This clonotype was observed a few times. The V gene is TRBV30, the J gene TRBJ2-3; 9 bases are shared with TRBD1. The germline V gene encodes CDR1 GTSNPN and CDR2 SVGIG (reference sequence). Trimming took 3 bases from V and 10 from J; bases not matched to a gene: 5. The CDR3 runs 12 residues. As DNA, the CDR3 is TGTGCCTGGAGAATGGGGGACAGGGCGCAGTATTTT. As protein: CAWRMGDRAQYF.

In this sample, this clonotype turned up a few times. This chain uses TRBV12-3 or TRBV12-4 with TRBJ1-1; 10 nucleotides match TRBD1. The CDR3 extends over 13 amino acids. V was pared by 6 bases and J by 4 bases, with 2 bases of the junction left unmatched. The CDR3 protein is CASSRQGATEAFF. In DNA form, the CDR3 reads TGTGCCAGCAGCAGACAGGGGGCCACTGAAGCTTTCTTT.

A remark on this clonotype: A much bigger clone sits one base away, suggesting this may be a read error. The chain recombines TRBV29-1 with TRBJ1-2, with 9 bases matching TRBD1. The CDR3 totals 13 residues. J lost 1 base, V lost 7 bases, and 4 bases had no gene match. Germline V gene data show CDR1 as SQVTM and CDR2 as ANQGSEA. The CDR3 nucleotides read TGCAGCGCTCTGACAGGGGGTAACTATGGCTACACCTTC. It yields the protein CSALTGGNYGYTF.

Concerning this clonotype: At one end, the junction sequence differs from germline, possibly due to a read error. The chain links TRBV12-5 to TRBJ2-3; weak D call: TRBD1 (5 bases). This CDR3 has 17 amino acids. The germline CDR1 and CDR2 sequences are LGHNT and FRNRAP. The CDR3 sequence: CASGDDSDPEITGTQYF. In DNA, the CDR3 is TGTGCTAGTGGTGATGATTCGGATCCAGAAATCACAGGTACGCAGTATTTT.

As regards this clonotype: Being one base from a much bigger clone, this may be a read error. This chain uses TRBV7-9 with TRBJ2-7; weak D call: TRBD1 (5 bases). Germline assignment: CDR1 SEHNR and CDR2 FQNEAQ (reference sequence). This CDR3 has 14 residues. The ends were cut back, 5 bases at V and 2 bases at J, with 13 bases in the middle. The chain's CDR3 is CASSPKKGPYEQYF. The CDR3 region has the DNA TGTGCCAGCAGCCCGAAAAAGGGGCCCTACGAGCAGTACTTC.

Many counts were recorded for this clonotype. The J gene is TRBJ1-5, the V gene TRBV25-1; no clear D. CDR1 is MGHDK and CDR2 is SYGVNS in the germline V gene. CDR3 size: 14 residues. Trimming stripped 2 bases from V and 3 bases from J, with 8 bases between. The CDR3 DNA is TGTGCCAGCAGTGAAGTGGGGTTCAATCAGCCCCAGCATTTT. Translated, it gives CASSEVGFNQPQHF.

The chain has TRBV27 and TRBJ2-1; 10 bases align to TRBD1. Germline CDR1 MNHEY, CDR2 SMNVEV (reference sequence). V gave up 5 bases and J gave up 1 base; unmatched junction bases: 2. The CDR3 extends over 15 amino acids. The CDR3 DNA reads TGTGCCAGCAGTATGGACAGGGGGTCCTACAATGAGCAGTTCTTC. It codes for CASSMDRGSYNEQFF.

This clonotype was detected many times. V gene TRBV24-1 combines with J gene TRBJ2-1, with a possible D match to TRBD2 (6 bases). Trimming stripped 2 bases from V and 5 bases from J, with 15 bases between. Germline V gives CDR1 KGHDR, CDR2 SFDVKD. The CDR3 length is 16 residues. CDR3 coding DNA: TGTGCCACCAGTGATTCGGGACTTGCACTTCACAATGAGCAGTTCTTC. This sequence encodes CATSDSGLALHNEQFF.

In DNA, the CDR3 is TGTGCCAGCAGCTTAGTGGGGGGGTACTCCTACGAGCAGTACTTC. The encoded protein is CASSLVGGYSYEQYF. The chain is built from TRBV7-9 and TRBJ2-7; 7 positions match TRBD2. J gave up 0 bases and V 1 base, and 3 bases lay outside the gene matches. This CDR3 is 15 amino acids long. Germline values: CDR1 SEHNR, CDR2 FQNEAQ (reference sequence).

This clonotype was seen many times. The gene calls are TRBV4-3 and TRBJ2-6; D is unclear. Germline V gene data show CDR1 as LGHNA and CDR2 as YSLEER. The CDR3 is made up of 16 amino acids. Trimming took off 0 bases at V and 1 base at J, with 7 bases between the two ends. The CDR3 here is CASSQEWRSGANVLTF. Here the CDR3 DNA reads TGCGCCAGCAGCCAAGAGTGGCGATCTGGGGCCAACGTCCTGACTTTC.

This clonotype was picked up many times. This rearrangement joins TRBV7-9 to TRBJ2-1; D remains ambiguous. In germline, CDR1 is SEHNR, CDR2 FQNEAQ (reference sequence). V was trimmed by 5 bases and J by 8 bases, leaving 7 bases between them. The CDR3 extends over 11 amino acids. CDR3 sequence reads: CASSVPDEQFF. For the CDR3, the DNA is TGTGCCAGCAGCGTACCAGATGAGCAGTTCTTC.

This clonotype was seen repeatedly, ten times or more. V usage is TRBV24-1 and J usage is TRBJ2-1; 7 nucleotides match TRBD1. V lost 4 bases to trimming and J lost 10 bases; unmatched junction nucleotides: 6. The CDR3 contains 13 residues. Germline V CDR1 and CDR2: KGHDR, SFDVKD. The CDR3 is CATSEPTGVEQFF. Here the CDR3 DNA reads TGTGCCACCAGTGAACCAACAGGGGTAGAGCAGTTCTTC.

V gene TRBV30 combines with J gene TRBJ2-7; D is unresolved. The CDR3 extends over 13 amino acids. CDR1 is GTSNPN, CDR2 SVGIG, per germline (reference sequence). V was shortened by 4 bases and J by 3 bases, with 13 bases between the two germline ends. For the CDR3, the DNA is TGTGCCTGGACTGAGGAATCGAACTACGAGCAGTACTTC. The encoded protein is CAWTEESNYEQYF.

This clonotype was observed a handful of times. V usage is TRBV7-6 and J usage is TRBJ2-3, with D hard to call. The CDR3 totals 13 residues. Per the germline V gene, CDR1 is SGHVS and CDR2 is FNYEAQ. V lost 1 base to trimming and J lost 4 bases, with 6 bases between them. For the CDR3, the DNA is TGTGCCAGCAGCTTAGACTTCCCAGATACGCAGTATTTT. Translating it yields CASSLDFPDTQYF.

In regard to this clonotype: This may be a read error: a much more frequent sequence differs by one nucleotide. This rearrangement joins TRBV13 to TRBJ2-6; the D gene is possibly TRBD1 (5 bases). Germline CDR1 is PRHDT and CDR2 is FYEKMQ (reference sequence). The CDR3 has 15 amino acids. The CDR3 protein is CASSLRNSGASVLTF. DNA of the CDR3: TGTGCCAGCAGCTTACGCAACTCTGGGGCCAGCGTCCTGACTTTC.

This clonotype was seen many times. This sequence joins TRBV7-2 and TRBJ1-5; D is uncertain. V shed 1 base and J shed 0 bases, with 7 bases lying between them. Germline lookup yields CDR1 SGHTA and CDR2 FQGNSA. There are 15 residues in the CDR3. In DNA, the CDR3 is TGTGCCAGCAGCTTAGTTCTCAGTAGCAATCAGCCCCAGCATTTT. This gives the protein CASSLVLSSNQPQHF.

In its sample, this clonotype was seen a few times. The genes are TRBV6-5 and TRBJ2-7; D unclear. V lost 6 bases to trimming and J lost 5 bases, with 20 bases between them. Germline assignment: CDR1 MNHEY and CDR2 SVGAGI. The CDR3 sequence is 15 residues long. CDR3: CASSPREVFRHEQYF. In DNA, the CDR3 is TGTGCCAGCAGCCCCCGAGAGGTATTCAGGCACGAGCAGTACTTC.

This clonotype appeared a few times. This chain's CDR3 is CASSNLGQLNTEAFF. CDR3 nucleotides: TGTGCCAGCAGTAACCTGGGACAGTTGAACACTGAAGCTTTCTTT. The chain combines TRBV6-2 or TRBV6-3 with TRBJ1-1; TRBD1 matches at 7 bases. The CDR3 contains 15 residues. CDR1 is MNHEY, CDR2 SVGEGT, per germline. V gave up 5 bases and J gave up 0 bases; unmatched junction bases: 6.

This clonotype was seen repeatedly, ten times or more. The chain employs TRBV4-1 and TRBJ1-1, with a possible D match to TRBD1 (5 bases). V lost 0 bases and J 2 bases, leaving 10 bases between the germline ends. CDR3 length equals 15 residues. Germline CDR1 MGHRA, CDR2 YSYEKL. The CDR3: CASSQDWGINTEAFF. The CDR3 DNA follows: TGCGCCAGCAGCCAAGATTGGGGGATCAACACTGAAGCTTTCTTT.

V usage is TRBV20-1 and J usage is TRBJ2-1; 8 bases align to TRBD2. Germline assignment: CDR1 DFQATT and CDR2 SNEGSKA (reference sequence). The CDR3 has 11 amino acids. J was trimmed by 11 bases and V by 3 bases; bases with no gene match: 3. The CDR3 region is CSASSGTKQFF. CDR3 nucleotides: TGCAGTGCTAGTAGCGGGACCAAGCAGTTCTTC.

Points on this clonotype: A much larger clone differs from this one at a single base, so this may be a read error. Because the CDR3 is missing its conserved closing phenylalanine or tryptophan, this is likely a read error. The chain uses TRBV5-1 and TRBJ1-1; D gene unclear. Trimming shortened V by 5 bases and J by 5 bases, and 16 bases separated the two germline ends. The CDR3 totals 14 residues. Per the germline V gene, CDR1 is SGHRS and CDR2 is YFSETQ. CDR3 loop: CASSSGELGTEAFL. The CDR3 DNA follows: TGCGCCAGCAGTTCTGGGGAGCTAGGGACTGAAGCTTTCCTT.

This clonotype was recorded at least ten times. V is TRBV4-2 and J is TRBJ2-7; TRBD2 aligns across 10 bases. The J segment lost 4 bases and the V segment lost 0 bases, leaving 6 bases of the junction unmatched. The germline V gene encodes CDR1 LGHNA and CDR2 YNFKEQ. This CDR3 spans 16 amino acids. The CDR3 here is CASSQELGSGRYEQYF. CDR3 DNA: TGTGCCAGCAGCCAAGAGTTAGGTAGCGGGAGGTACGAGCAGTACTTC.